This TCR beta chain emerged from a study of shared T cell receptors in the human thymus. Germline loops: CDR1 MNHEY, CDR2 SVGAGI. This CDR3 has 14 residues. With 8 bases removed from V and 5 bases from J, the gap between germline ends came to 17 bases. Here immunoSEQ multiplex PCR was the method, and the copy in TCRdb shows in-frame clones only, minus some. The sample contains 700,000 or so clones, 80% to 90% of which appear only once. This sample was shared with a second study, whose subject was human thymus T cells. That study adds: During corrective heart surgery, resections were taken, and the thymus tissue came from them. It looked as if thymic and blood repertoires used V and J genes in a biased way.

The V call is TRBV6-5, the J call TRBJ2-3; D might be TRBD2 (6 bases). Sequencing was performed on thymocytes. This TCR was sampled from a girl under two years old with a congenital heart defect. The CDR3 loop reads CASQGPAGLDTQYF. Here the CDR3 DNA reads TGTGCCAGCCAGGGCCCAGCGGGCCTAGATACGCAGTATTTT.